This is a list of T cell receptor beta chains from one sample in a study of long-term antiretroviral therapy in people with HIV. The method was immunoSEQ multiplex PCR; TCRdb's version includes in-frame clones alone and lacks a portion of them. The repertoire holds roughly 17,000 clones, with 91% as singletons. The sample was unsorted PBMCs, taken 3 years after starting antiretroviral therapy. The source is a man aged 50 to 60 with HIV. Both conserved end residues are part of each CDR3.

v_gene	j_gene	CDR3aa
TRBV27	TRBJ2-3	CASSFLSTDTQYF
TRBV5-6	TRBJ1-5	CASSTGTGNQPQHF
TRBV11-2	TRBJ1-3	CASRRELPGNTIYF
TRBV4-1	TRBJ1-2	CASSQEQGGRRGGYTF
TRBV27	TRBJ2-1	CASSLGTRGDNEQFF
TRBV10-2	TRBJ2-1	CASSDGTSGGAFYNEQFF
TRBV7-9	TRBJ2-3	CASSERTGRDTQYF
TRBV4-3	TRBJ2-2	CASSQPTETGELFF
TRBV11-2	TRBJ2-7	CASSLERSMAMYEQYF
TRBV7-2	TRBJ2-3	CASSVHIASTDTQYF
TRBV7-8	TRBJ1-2	CASSLGPDHYGYTF
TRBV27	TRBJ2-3	CASSLAGGADTQYF
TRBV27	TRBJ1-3	CAISSVAGNTIYF
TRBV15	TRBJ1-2	CATSSQTGNYGYTF
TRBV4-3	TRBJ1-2	CASSPGGLANYGYTF
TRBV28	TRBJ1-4	CASSFQGASEKLFF
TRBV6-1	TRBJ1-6	CASSAGPYNSPLHF
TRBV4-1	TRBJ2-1	CASSRFMGAGSDNEQFF
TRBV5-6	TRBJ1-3	CASSLGSRDLIYF
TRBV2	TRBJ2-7	CASRQIRGQSEQYF
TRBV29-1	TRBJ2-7	CSVEDLTYEQYF
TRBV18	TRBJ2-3	CASSLAPTDTQYF
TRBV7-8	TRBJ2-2	CASSPNTGELFF
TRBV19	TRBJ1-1	CAAADRPNTEAFF
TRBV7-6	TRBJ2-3	CASSFRGHTDTQYF
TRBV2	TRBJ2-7	CASSVGTGQNEQYF
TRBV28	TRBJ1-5	CASSHRGRQDF
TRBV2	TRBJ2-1	CASSTGTGGMDEQFF
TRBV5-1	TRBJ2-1	CASSPSGFSYNEQFF
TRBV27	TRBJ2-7	CASRARDSLYEQYF
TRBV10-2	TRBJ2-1	CASTSSGGSSYNEQFF
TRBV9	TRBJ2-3	CASSVAHPSRGGTDTQYF
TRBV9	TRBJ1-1	CASSVEGVSTEAFF
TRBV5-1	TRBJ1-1	CASSVGQLNTEAFF
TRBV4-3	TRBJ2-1	CASSPAMGNEQFF
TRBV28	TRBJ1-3	CASSPRTPGNTIYF
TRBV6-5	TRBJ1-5	CASTPQGNNQPQHF
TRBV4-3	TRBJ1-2	CASSPRAGYGGYTF
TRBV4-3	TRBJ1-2	CASSQGGEGWGYTF
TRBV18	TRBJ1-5	CASSPSGLSGNQPQHF
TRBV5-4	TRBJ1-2	CASSQRGTFYGYTF
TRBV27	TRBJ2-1	CASSLSPSGGGYNEQFF
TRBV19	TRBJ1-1	CASTQSRRNTEAFF
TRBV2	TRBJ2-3	CASSEGQVPDTQYF
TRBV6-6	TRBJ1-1	CASSSGATEAFF
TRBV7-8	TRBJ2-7	CASSLPSTQGWNHVITYEQYF
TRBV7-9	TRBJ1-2	CASSPGTGQKGYGYTF
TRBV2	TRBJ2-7	CASSEVAGKYEQYF
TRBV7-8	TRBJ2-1	CASSLALGSYNEQFF
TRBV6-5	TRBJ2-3	CASSYGDTDTQYF
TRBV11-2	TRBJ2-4	CASRLDAGVANIQYF
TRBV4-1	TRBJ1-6	CASSQEPSPLHF
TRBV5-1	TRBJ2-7	CASSGQGAYEQYF
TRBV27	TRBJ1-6	CASSFDRGNNSPLHF
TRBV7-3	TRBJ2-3	CASSARTSGTREDTQYF
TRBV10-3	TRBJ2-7	CAISESDRSNSYEQYF
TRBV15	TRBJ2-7	CATSVRSSYEQYF
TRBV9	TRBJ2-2	CASSVVTGLAGGELFF